The 9 T cell receptor beta chains reported below all come from one sample, sequenced in a study of T cell repertoires in cytomegalovirus infection. TCRdb recomputed calls from the reads with MiXCR, one row per CDR3 protein. The table records tens of thousands of distinct CDR3 sequences, roughly a fifth of them present only once. Their antigens remain unidentified. Sequenced material: CD8+ T cells from cultured PBMCs, taken from culture after CMV antigen stimulation. The receptors come from a human donor in good health (CMV status not recorded). Some clones in this sample may be carry-over from other donors' samples.

This clonotype appeared many times. The chain employs TRBV11-2 and TRBJ1-2, with D possibly TRBD1 on 5 matching bases. Trimming cost V 1 base and J 7 bases, with 7 bases left between them. Germline loops: CDR1 SGHAT, CDR2 FQNNGV. This CDR3 spans 12 amino acids. CDR3 sequence: CASSLGRGGYTF. The DNA for the CDR3 is TGTGCCAGCAGCTTAGGTAGGGGTGGCTACACCTTC.

This clonotype showed up just a few times. DNA for the CDR3: TGTGCCAGCAGCCAAGGCCTAGCGACGCCCGACAATGAGCAGTTCTTC. Its translation: CASSQGLATPDNEQFF. V usage is TRBV3-1 and J usage is TRBJ2-1; maybe TRBD2 (6 bases). The CDR3 is made up of 16 amino acids. The germline gives CDR1 LGHDT, CDR2 YNNKEL (reference sequence). V lost 1 base to trimming and J lost 5 bases, with 15 bases between them.

This clonotype showed up many times. This sequence joins TRBV7-2 and TRBJ2-7; D is perhaps TRBD2 (5 bases). Germline V gives CDR1 SGHTA, CDR2 FQGNSA. Trimming removed 4 bases at V and 5 bases at J, with 18 bases between. The CDR3 runs to 15 residues. The DNA of the CDR3 is TGTGCCAGCAGCTCCCGGGAATTCAGGTTCCACGAGCAGTACTTC. This encodes CASSSREFRFHEQYF.

This clonotype was seen a few times. This chain connects TRBV7-9 to TRBJ1-4; 9 nucleotides match TRBD1. Germline-derived CDR1 and CDR2 are SEHNR and FQNEAQ (reference sequence). CDR3 size: 15 residues. Trimming took 5 bases from V and 7 from J; bases not matched to a gene: 8. The CDR3 nucleotides read TGTGCCAGCAGCACACCCGGACAGGGGAGTGAAAAACTGTTTTTT. Translating gives CASSTPGQGSEKLFF. Filled out from reference TRBV7-9 and TRBJ1-4, the complete variable domain reads DTGVSQNPRHKITKRGQNVTFRCDPISEHNRLYWYRQTLGQGPEFLTYFQNEAQLEKSRLLSDRFSAERPKGSFSTLEIQRTEQGDSAMYLCASSTPGQGSEKLFFGSGTQLSVL.

In this sample, this clonotype turned up many times. The rearrangement uses TRBV7-6 and TRBJ1-2; D is possibly TRBD1 (5 bases). This CDR3 is built from 13 residues. From germline, CDR1 is SGHVS and CDR2 FNYEAQ. V lost 5 bases and J lost 4, with 11 bases in between. The CDR3 DNA sequence: TGTGCCAGCAGCCCAGGGACCGTCTATGGCTACACCTTC. Translated, it gives CASSPGTVYGYTF.

The V call is TRBV6-1, the J call TRBJ1-5; D possibly corresponds to TRBD1 (5 bases). Trimming stripped 2 bases from V and 2 bases from J, with 10 bases between. Germline loops: CDR1 MNHNS, CDR2 SASEGT. The CDR3 consists of 15 residues. The CDR3 region is CASSEPWDRNQPQHF. The DNA for the CDR3 is TGTGCCAGCAGTGAACCCTGGGACCGCAATCAGCCCCAGCATTTT.

This clonotype was found once. Just one base apart from a much larger clone, this may be a read error. The chain links TRBV27 to TRBJ2-7, with TRBD1 matching over 9 bases. This CDR3 is built from 16 residues. The germline V gene encodes CDR1 MNHEY and CDR2 SMNVEV (reference sequence). The CDR3 protein is CASSLNPQGATSEHYF. DNA of the CDR3: TGTGCCAGCAGTCTTAATCCACAGGGGGCGACGTCCGAGCATTACTTC.

This chain's CDR3 is CASSLVTSGAEQYF. The CDR3 DNA reads as TGTGCCAGCAGCTTGGTGACTAGTGGAGCCGAGCAGTACTTC. The V and J genes are TRBV5-6 and TRBJ2-7; a weak D match, TRBD2 (6 bases). The length of the CDR3 is 14 residues. CDR1 is SGHDT and CDR2 is YYEEEE in the germline V gene. Trimming shortened V by 0 bases and J by 6 bases, and 13 bases separated the two germline ends. Supplemented by reference TRBV5-6 and TRBJ2-7, the full variable domain reads DAGVTQSPTHLIKTRGQQVTLRCSPKSGHDTVSWYQQALGQGPQFIFQYYEEEERQRGNFPDRFSGHQFPNYSSELNVNALLLGDSALYLCASSLVTSGAEQYFGPGTRLTVT.

The chain recombines TRBV19 with TRBJ2-1, with TRBD1 matching over 7 bases. The CDR3 consists of 19 residues. Per the germline V gene, CDR1 is LNHDA and CDR2 is SQIVND (reference sequence). V gave up 3 bases and J gave up 6 bases; unmatched junction bases: 20. The CDR3: CASSIVRDSWVLGVNEQFF. CDR3 in DNA: TGTGCCAGTAGTATTGTCCGGGACAGCTGGGTGCTAGGGGTCAATGAGCAGTTCTTC.